This T cell receptor beta chain was sequenced during a study of blood T cell repertoires in COVID-19 (dated by TCRdb to 2020 to 2022). Describing the broader study: Collaborator samples came from the United States, Italy and Spain and covered acute and convalescent phases of COVID-19. A freely available public database, intended as a resource for researchers studying the immune response to SARS-CoV-2, is where the repertoires were released. The samples were drawn from two sources: the first 160 participants of the ongoing ImmuneRACE study, and 1,254 subjects contributed by 6 global collaborators. Where available, HLA class I and class II types were taken from metadata supplied by the sample provider and were not determined by assay-based typing. The dataset comprised deeply sampled blood TCRbeta repertoires from subjects exposed to, actively infected with, or recovered from COVID-19. The sample metadata nearly always contained a de-identified subject ID, COVID-19 status, age in years and sex. The prospective study material was composed of cDNA or gDNA derived from T cells, B-cell-depleted T cells, or PBMCs. Overall study outcomes, separate from this receptor: Clinical and demographic metadata were provided uncurated, with the amount varying by source and participant.

Concerning this clone itself: Which antigen it targets is not known. No qualities accompany the bases; no much larger clone lies one base away.

From the cysteine up to the phenylalanine, the CDR3 has a length of 14 residues. Of the read, only the CDR3 DNA is kept; its 42 bases are in frame from base 1. Per the germline V gene, SNHLY is the CDR1 and FYNNEI is the CDR2. Ends trimmed: V by 7 bases, J by 7 bases; bases unmatched to a gene: 8. TCRbeta CDR3 regions were amplified from genomic DNA using the immunoSEQ Assay, a bias-controlled multiplex PCR. Per the source publication's procedure: Within the assay, amplification of reference gene primers was used to estimate how many nucleated cells each sample contained. To quantify the absolute abundance of each unique TCRbeta CDR3 rearrangement, sequence reads were collapsed and filtered. For each sample, productive Simpson clonality was calculated as the square root of Simpson's diversity index across productive rearrangements. Held by TCRdb, this immuneACCESS table contains in-frame sequences only and omits some clones. Under half of the omission traces to an unresolved V gene where checked; the cause of the rest is unknown. V, J and clone size reflect that table, while D and trimming were determined from the DNA. Counted in this sample were some 98,000 clones; over 70% of them appeared once. The ten largest clones represent roughly 19% of the sample.

Collaborating institutions collected whole blood in K2EDTA tubes following their own protocols. For TCRbeta analysis, collaborators shipped samples as frozen whole blood, isolated PBMCs, or DNA extracted from either of those sample types. The chain uses TRBV2 and TRBJ1-2; 11 nucleotides in the junction match TRBD1. The TCR sequence derives from a human donor in a cohort sampled during active COVID-19. The sequenced material came from peripheral blood. The CDR3 has the sequence CASTFGTGGIGYTF. The sequence in DNA is TGTGCCAGCACATTTGGGACAGGGGGTATTGGCTACACCTTC.